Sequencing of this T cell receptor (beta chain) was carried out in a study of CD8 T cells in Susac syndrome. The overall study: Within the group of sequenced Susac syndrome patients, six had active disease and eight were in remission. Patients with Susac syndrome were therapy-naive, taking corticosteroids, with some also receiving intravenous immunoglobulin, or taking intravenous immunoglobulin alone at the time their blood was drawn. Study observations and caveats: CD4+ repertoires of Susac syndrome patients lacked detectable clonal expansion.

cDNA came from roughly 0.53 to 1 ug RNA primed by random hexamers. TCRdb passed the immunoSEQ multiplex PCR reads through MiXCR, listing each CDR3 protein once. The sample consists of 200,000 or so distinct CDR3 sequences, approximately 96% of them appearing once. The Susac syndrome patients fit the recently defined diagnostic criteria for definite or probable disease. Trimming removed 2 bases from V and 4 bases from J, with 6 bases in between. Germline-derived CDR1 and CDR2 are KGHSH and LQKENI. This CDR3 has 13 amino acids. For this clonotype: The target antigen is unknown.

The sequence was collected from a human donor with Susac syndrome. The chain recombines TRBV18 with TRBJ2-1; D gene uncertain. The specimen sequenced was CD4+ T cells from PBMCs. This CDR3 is CASSPGRYNEQFF. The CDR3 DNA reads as TGTGCCAGCTCACCAGGACGGTACAATGAGCAGTTCTTC.